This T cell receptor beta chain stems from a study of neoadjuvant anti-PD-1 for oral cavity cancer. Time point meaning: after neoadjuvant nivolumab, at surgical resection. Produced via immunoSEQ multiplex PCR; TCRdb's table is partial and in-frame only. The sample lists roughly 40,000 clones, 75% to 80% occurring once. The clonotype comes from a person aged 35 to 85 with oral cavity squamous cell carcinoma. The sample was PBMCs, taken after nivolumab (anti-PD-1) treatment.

CDR3 residues: CASSFHRGGTEAFF. CDR3 DNA sequence: TGTGCCAGCAGCTTTCACAGGGGGGGAACTGAAGCTTTCTTT. The J gene is TRBJ1-1, the V gene TRBV5-4, with TRBD1 identical over 8 bases. The CDR3 is 14 amino acids. Germline V gene lookup returns CDR1 SGHNT and CDR2 YYREEE (reference sequence). Losses at the gene ends were 2 bases for V and 5 bases for J; bases not matched to a gene: 5.